These T cell receptor beta chains were read from a single sample in a study of identifying expanded T cells in peripheral blood. Repertoires were generated with immunoSEQ multiplex PCR, while TCRdb's copy carries only in-frame clones and drops some. The data contain 90,000 to 95,000 clones, 88% of them singletons. The specimen sequenced was blood. These receptors all come from a person between 18 and 75 years old in good health. Both conserved end residues are trimmed from each CDR3. Each record gives: J gene, V gene, CDR3 protein.

>TRBJ2-1|TRBV11-2
ASTPFSSPSSYNEQF
>TRBJ2-5|TRBV2
ASKLTDSGQETQY
>TRBJ2-7|TRBV6-5
ASSYSSGGGYEQY
>TRBJ1-2|TRBV19
ASSMAGGLYGYT
>TRBJ1-3|TRBV6-1
ASSEAKMQGGGNTIY
>TRBJ1-2|TRBV7-9
ASSFELDGYT
>TRBJ2-1|TRBV9
ASSRRSDRQYNEQF
>TRBJ1-1|TRBV11-3
ASSRGQDNTEAF
>TRBJ2-1|TRBV7-8
ASSLVFPGRVDYNEQF
>TRBJ2-2|TRBV27
ASSLYSTGELF
>TRBJ1-6|TRBV7-6
ASSLRAEGLNSPLH
>TRBJ2-2|TRBV19
ASRKQGPTGELF
>TRBJ1-2|TRBV19
ASSTLDRPN
>TRBJ1-1|TRBV18
ASSPGSVAAF
>TRBJ1-1|TRBV5-4
ASSLREAGNTEAF
>TRBJ2-2|TRBV5-4
ASSLAGVSGNWVGELF
>TRBJ1-5|TRBV30
AWNRGSNQPQH
>TRBJ1-4|TRBV15
ATSRPKGQGTEKLF
>TRBJ1-2|TRBV30
AWSAGGPYGYT
>TRBJ1-1|TRBV5-4
ASSWDGRYTEAF
>TRBJ1-2|TRBV14
ASSQSFRVPYGYT
>TRBJ1-2|TRBV19
ASSTRQGGYT
>TRBJ2-1|TRBV2
ASMSNNEQF
>TRBJ1-1|TRBV7-2
ASSLEANTEAF
>TRBJ2-7|TRBV6-1
ASSEWKSYEQY
>TRBJ2-3|TRBV30
AWSVLAATDTQY
>TRBJ1-3|TRBV7-2
ASSLDRGNTIY
>TRBJ2-6|TRBV10-3
AISEWAVDGANVLT
>TRBJ2-3|TRBV5-1
ASSLGGQSDTQY